The 13 T cell receptor beta chains below come from one sample, sequenced in a study of cytomegalovirus exposure and HLA in healthy donors. In the PCR, 60 Vbeta and 13 Jbeta primers were used. The method was immunoSEQ multiplex PCR; TCRdb's version includes in-frame clones alone and lacks a portion of them. The sample consists of approximately 130,000 clones, 87% of them appearing once. Sample: PBMCs. These receptors came from a woman aged 25 to 39 in good health and CMV-seronegative.

This clone was observed once. V gene TRBV7-2 combines with J gene TRBJ2-7; 7 bases are shared with TRBD2. This CDR3 contains 18 residues. Germline-derived CDR1 and CDR2 are SGHTA and FQGNSA. V shed 4 bases, J shed 0 bases, and the junction held 15 bases outside the gene matches. As DNA, the CDR3 is TGTGCCAGCAGCTCATATGGGGGGGGGAGCGGAGACTCCTACGAGCAGTACTTC. Protein sequence: CASSSYGGGSGDSYEQYF.

The chain employs TRBV27 and TRBJ1-1; 9 bases align to TRBD1. The CDR3 has 14 residues. The germline V gene has CDR1 MNHEY and CDR2 SMNVEV (reference sequence). V dropped 5 bases and J dropped 2; count of bases not matched to a gene: 3. CDR3 nucleotides: TGTGCCAGCAGTGTGACAGGGGGTAACACTGAAGCTTTCTTT. Translated, it gives CASSVTGGNTEAFF.

The V call is TRBV5-1, the J call TRBJ2-7, with 8 bases lining up with TRBD1. The V segment lost 3 bases and the J segment 0 bases; nucleotides outside the gene matches: 2. Germline V gene data show CDR1 as SGHRS and CDR2 as YFSETQ. The CDR3 contains 14 residues. The CDR3 spells CASSWDRSSYEQYF. The CDR3 coding sequence is TGCGCCAGCAGCTGGGACAGGAGCTCCTACGAGCAGTACTTC.

The rearrangement joins TRBV4-1 to TRBJ2-2; TRBD1 agrees at 8 bases. The germline V gene has CDR1 MGHRA and CDR2 YSYEKL. Losses at the gene ends were 4 bases for V and 0 bases for J; bases not matched to a gene: 10. CDR3 length equals 18 residues. Here the CDR3 reads CASSPEDRAATNTGELFF. For the CDR3, the DNA is TGCGCCAGCAGCCCAGAGGACAGGGCCGCCACGAACACCGGGGAGCTGTTTTTT.

J is TRBJ2-2 and V is TRBV4-3; D is perhaps TRBD2 (6 bases). CDR1 is LGHNA, CDR2 YSLEER, per germline. This CDR3 contains 15 residues. Deletions cut 1 base from V and 7 bases from J, with 13 bases between. The DNA for the CDR3 is TGCGCCAGCAGCCAAGTCGGGGGAGGCGGCGGGGAGCTGTTTTTT. Translation: CASSQVGGGGGELFF.

This rearrangement joins TRBV28 to TRBJ1-4, with D maybe TRBD1 (5 bases). Trimming shortened V by 6 bases and J by 8 bases, and 19 bases separated the two germline ends. The CDR3 runs to 15 residues. CDR1 is MDHEN and CDR2 is SYDVKM in the germline V gene. The CDR3 region is CASRQQASMGEKLFF. The CDR3 DNA sequence: TGTGCCAGCAGGCAACAGGCCAGCATGGGGGAAAAACTGTTTTTT.

The chain joins TRBV7-9 to TRBJ2-1; weak D call: TRBD1 (6 bases). Germline CDR1 SEHNR, CDR2 FQNEAQ (reference sequence). This CDR3 is 14 amino acids long. Trimming shortened V by 5 bases and J by 8 bases, and 16 bases separated the two germline ends. In DNA, the CDR3 is TGTGCCAGCAGCCTACCGACAGGATTTGATGAGCAGTTCTTC. Translation: CASSLPTGFDEQFF.

Written as DNA, the CDR3 is TGCGCCAGCAGCTTTGACAGGGGCCGCACTGAAGCTTTCTTT. Translated: CASSFDRGRTEAFF. The genes are TRBV5-1 and TRBJ1-1; 8 nucleotides match TRBD1. The CDR3 length is 14 residues. With V trimmed by 2 bases and J by 4 bases, 4 bases remained unmatched. The germline V gene encodes CDR1 SGHRS and CDR2 YFSETQ. The full variable domain, its missing parts supplied by reference TRBV5-1 and TRBJ1-1, is KAGVTQTPRYLIKTRGQQVTLSCSPISGHRSVSWYQQTPGQGLQFLFEYFSETQRNKGNFPGRFSGRQFSNSRSEMNVSTLELGDSALYLCASSFDRGRTEAFFGQGTRLTVV.

J is TRBJ2-7 and V is TRBV28; TRBD2 aligns across 12 bases. The CDR3 sequence is 17 residues long. V was pared by 2 bases and J by 0 bases, with 5 bases of the junction left unmatched. CDR1 and CDR2 from the germline V gene are MDHEN and SYDVKM. CDR3 DNA sequence: TGTGCCAGCAGTTTACCTAGCGGGAGGGCCTCCTCCTACGAGCAGTACTTC. Protein sequence: CASSLPSGRASSYEQYF.

Here the CDR3 reads CASSPLLAGAVDTQYF. The CDR3 DNA reads as TGCGCCAGCAGTCCGCTTTTAGCGGGGGCGGTAGATACGCAGTATTTT. This sequence joins TRBV4-1 and TRBJ2-3; TRBD2 aligns across 9 bases. J lost 5 bases, V lost 6 bases, and 12 bases had no gene match. CDR1 is MGHRA, CDR2 YSYEKL, per germline. The CDR3 is 16 residues long.

About this clone: Germline and junction disagree at one end, which may indicate a read error. CDR3 sequence (DNA): TGTTCCAGCAGCCCCGACAGGGTCGGCACTGAAGCTTTCTTT. Protein: CSSSPDRVGTEAFF. The chain employs TRBV7-9 and TRBJ1-1; 7 nucleotides agree with TRBD1. The germline V gene encodes CDR1 SEHNR and CDR2 FQNEAQ (reference sequence). This CDR3 comprises 14 residues.

As for this clone: Other DNA sequences in this specimen translate into the identical CDR3. V and J are TRBV7-6 and TRBJ1-1; 8 nucleotides match TRBD1. The germline gives CDR1 SGHVS, CDR2 FNYEAQ. The trim removed 6 bases at V and 0 bases at J, leaving 9 bases unmatched. The CDR3 covers 16 residues. CDR3 amino acids: CASSPTGGFMNTEAFF. DNA of the CDR3: TGTGCCAGCAGTCCCACAGGGGGGTTTATGAACACTGAAGCTTTCTTT.

The genes are TRBV10-3 and TRBJ2-5; 10 nucleotides line up with TRBD1. The CDR3 covers 16 residues. Germline CDR1 reads ENHRY; CDR2 reads SYGVKD. V lost 3 bases, J lost 5 bases, and 9 bases stayed unmatched. CDR3 protein: CAISDSRDRGGETQYF. CDR3 nucleotide sequence: TGTGCCATCAGTGATTCCCGGGACAGGGGAGGGGAGACCCAGTACTTC.